This T cell receptor (beta chain) was recorded in a study of cytomegalovirus exposure and HLA in healthy donors. Study outcomes and limitations: Specificity for CMV antigens was confirmed in vitro for a few of the CMV-associated chains. Most TCRs appeared rarely, but some public TCRs recurred in many donors.

Some clones are missing from TCRdb's copy, which holds only in-frame ones; the method was immunoSEQ multiplex PCR. The data show 170,000 or so clones, approximately 81% seen once. V lost 3 bases to trimming and J lost 1 base, with 7 bases between them. CDR1 and CDR2 from the germline V gene are MDHEN and SYDVKM. The CDR3 contains 13 residues. Note on this clone: Its antigen remains unidentified. The sample contains more than one DNA sequence encoding this CDR3.

The genes are TRBV28 and TRBJ2-7, with D hard to call. The specimen was PBMCs. The clonotype comes from a man younger than 30 in good health and CMV-seropositive. The CDR3: CASSFGGSYEQYF. CDR3 nucleotides: TGTGCCAGCAGTTTCGGCGGTTCCTACGAGCAGTACTTC.